The T cell receptor beta chain under discussion was sequenced for a study of T cell clones after liver transplantation. Turning to the study itself: A pre-transplant mixed lymphocyte reaction with TCRbeta sequencing defined graft-donor-reactive clones followed in post-transplant blood. Third-party-reactive TCRbeta sequences from pre-transplant mixed lymphocyte reactions served as antigen-independent comparators.

In the case of this clone: The antigen is not known.

TCRdb keeps only in-frame clones here, not all; method: immunoSEQ multiplex PCR. The sample includes about 80,000 clones, over 80% of them seen just once. Study results and caveats: The donor-reactive repertoire was only partly measurable in a couple of subjects, lacking donor cells. Graft donor-reactive T cells possibly entered the graft instead of undergoing deletion.

The CDR3 runs to 15 residues. CDR1 and CDR2 from the germline V gene are SNHLY and FYNNEI. Trimming at V came to 6 bases and at J to 3 bases, leaving 7 bases not matched to a gene. The input for sequencing was CD4+ T cells from blood, taken just over 45 months after liver transplant. This sequence originates from a human patient who received a liver transplant. Certain T cells may be donor cells from the graft. The J gene is TRBJ1-2, the V gene TRBV2, with 10 bases matching TRBD1. The CDR3 DNA sequence: TGTGCCAGCAGCCCCCGGGACAGGGGTGACTATGGCTACACCTTC. It is translated as CASSPRDRGDYGYTF.